Each of the 29 T cell receptor beta chains below was sequenced from the same sample in a study of T cell repertoires in ileal Crohn's disease. Here immunoSEQ multiplex PCR was the method, and the copy in TCRdb shows in-frame clones only, minus some. Here the sample spans about 14,000 clones, approximately 63% being singletons. Sequencing was performed on ileal tissue. The receptors here all came from an adult with Crohn's disease.

V gene TRBV5-1 combines with J gene TRBJ2-3; TRBD2 matches at 10 bases. This CDR3 spans 16 amino acids. V was clipped by 6 bases and J by 3 bases; unmatched bases: 10. CDR1 and CDR2 from the germline V gene are SGHRS and YFSETQ. CDR3 bases: TGCGCCAGCACCCTCGGGGTAGCGGGGGGTACAGATACGCAGTATTTT. Amino acid sequence: CASTLGVAGGTDTQYF. Variable domain in full (rest from reference TRBV5-1 and TRBJ2-3): KAGVTQTPRYLIKTRGQQVTLSCSPISGHRSVSWYQQTPGQGLQFLFEYFSETQRNKGNFPGRFSGRQFSNSRSEMNVSTLELGDSALYLCASTLGVAGGTDTQYFGPGTRLTVL.

The chain joins TRBV6-5 to TRBJ2-1; D may be TRBD1 (6 bases). Germline CDR1 MNHEY, CDR2 SVGAGI. The length of the CDR3 is 13 residues. The germline V and J ends were trimmed by 7 bases and 10 bases, with 17 bases remaining between them. The CDR3 sequence: CASIPEDRVEQFF. The DNA for the CDR3 is TGTGCCAGCATTCCAGAGGACAGAGTGGAGCAGTTCTTC.

The chain joins TRBV7-9 to TRBJ2-1, with unresolved D. The V and J ends lost 3 bases and 5 bases respectively, with 5 bases between them. Per the germline V gene, CDR1 is SEHNR and CDR2 is FQNEAQ (reference sequence). The CDR3 is 12 residues long. CDR3 bases: TGTGCCAGCAGCTTGGGTGACAATGAGCAGTTCTTC. This codes for CASSLGDNEQFF.

This chain uses TRBV2 with TRBJ2-1; TRBD1 matches at 7 bases. The CDR3 totals 13 residues. J lost 9 bases, V lost 5 bases, and 7 bases had no gene match. Germline V gene sequence: CDR1 SNHLY, CDR2 FYNNEI. The CDR3 DNA follows: TGTGCCAGCAGTCTCCTAGGACAGGCTGAGCAGTTCTTC. Translated, it gives CASSLLGQAEQFF.

The gene calls are TRBV9 and TRBJ2-2, with D hard to call. Germline CDR1 is SGDLS and CDR2 is YYNGEE. CDR3 size: 15 residues. V was clipped by 3 bases and J by 0 bases, with 9 bases between them. CDR3 region: CASSAHRANTGELFF. The CDR3 nucleotides read TGTGCCAGCAGCGCCCATCGCGCGAACACCGGGGAGCTGTTTTTT.

The chain couples TRBV18 to TRBJ1-5; 7 positions agree with TRBD1. V shed 1 base and J 2 bases; nucleotides not matched to a gene: 2. The CDR3 totals 15 residues. In germline, CDR1 is KGHSH, CDR2 LQKENI. The CDR3 bases are TGTGCCAGCTCACCACACCAGGGGGGCAATCAGCCCCAGCATTTT. Translated: CASSPHQGGNQPQHF. Based on the CDR3 plus reference TRBV18 and TRBJ1-5, the full variable domain is NAGVMQNPRHLVRRRGQEARLRCSPMKGHSHVYWYRQLPEEGLKFMVYLQKENIIDESGMPKERFSAEFPKEGPSILRIQQVVRGDSAAYFCASSPHQGGNQPQHFGDGTRLSIL.

This chain joins TRBV30 and TRBJ2-5; TRBD2 might be the D (5 bases). With 0 bases removed from V and 4 bases from J, the gap between germline ends came to 6 bases. There are 12 residues in the CDR3. From germline, CDR1 is GTSNPN and CDR2 SVGIG (reference sequence). CDR3 sequence reads: CAWSVEGETQYF. CDR3 sequence (DNA): TGTGCCTGGAGTGTAGAGGGAGAGACCCAGTACTTC.

The CDR3 is CASMLTSQGEQFF. CDR3 bases: TGCGCCAGCATGCTGACTAGTCAAGGTGAGCAGTTCTTC. This chain links TRBV5-1 with TRBJ2-1; D may be TRBD2 (6 bases). V was clipped by 6 bases and J by 9 bases, with 16 bases between them. The CDR3 consists of 13 residues. Germline V gene lookup returns CDR1 SGHRS and CDR2 YFSETQ.

The chain uses TRBV7-2 and TRBJ2-1; a weak D match, TRBD2 (6 bases). This CDR3 is built from 17 residues. V was trimmed by 3 bases and J by 0 bases, leaving 15 bases between them. Germline CDR1 is SGHTA and CDR2 is FQGNSA. The CDR3 sequence is CASSFPGVRSSYNEQFF. CDR3 DNA sequence: TGTGCCAGCAGCTTCCCGGGGGTGAGGAGCTCCTACAATGAGCAGTTCTTC.

This clone was counted a single time. The rearrangement joins TRBV11-2 to TRBJ2-1, with 7 positions matching TRBD2. The CDR3 consists of 16 residues. Germline assignment: CDR1 SGHAT and CDR2 FQNNGV. J gave up 0 bases and V 5 bases, and 7 bases lay outside the gene matches. The CDR3, as DNA: TGTGCCAGCAGCCCGGTAGCGGGCCTCTCCTACAATGAGCAGTTCTTC. It translates to CASSPVAGLSYNEQFF.

This rearrangement joins TRBV5-6 to TRBJ1-3; 7 bases match TRBD1. This CDR3 has 17 amino acids. Germline CDR1 and CDR2: SGHDT and YYEEEE. Losses at the gene ends were 2 bases for V and 2 bases for J; bases not matched to a gene: 10. CDR3 bases: TGTGCCAGCAGCTTCGGTGACAGGGAGAAAACTGGAAACACCATATATTTT. This gives the protein CASSFGDREKTGNTIYF.

This clone was picked up a small number of times. The CDR3 sequence: CASTSMGRGNTEAFF. CDR3 DNA: TGTGCCAGTACCTCTATGGGGCGAGGGAACACTGAAGCTTTCTTT. This chain joins TRBV19 and TRBJ1-1; TRBD1 might be the D (5 bases). V lost 7 bases, J lost 1 base, and 16 bases lay in between. CDR1 and CDR2 from the germline V gene are LNHDA and SQIVND (reference sequence). This CDR3 is 15 amino acids long.

For this clone: Other DNA sequences in the sample encode the same CDR3. This chain joins TRBV27 and TRBJ2-6; D ambiguous. Germline lookup yields CDR1 MNHEY and CDR2 SMNVEV (reference sequence). Trimming pared 6 bases from V and 0 bases from J, leaving 6 bases between. This CDR3 spans 14 amino acids. The CDR3 nucleotides read TGTGCCAGCAGGGACGTCTCTGGGGCCAACGTCCTGACTTTC. Protein sequence: CASRDVSGANVLTF.

The rearrangement uses TRBV6-1 and TRBJ2-3; 7 bases line up with TRBD2. Germline lookup yields CDR1 MNHNS and CDR2 SASEGT. The CDR3 runs 15 residues. Unmatched junction bases numbered 5, after V lost 5 bases and J lost 0 bases. In nucleotides, the CDR3 is TGTGCCAGCAGTAAGAGCGGGGAGAGCACAGATACGCAGTATTTT. This gives the protein CASSKSGESTDTQYF.

The chain couples TRBV5-6 to TRBJ2-6, with D possibly TRBD2 on 6 matching bases. Germline V gene lookup returns CDR1 SGHDT and CDR2 YYEEEE. V shed 4 bases and J shed 0 bases, with 14 bases lying between them. The CDR3 has 17 amino acids. The CDR3 loop is CASSLPGLGSGANVLTF. For the CDR3, the DNA is TGTGCCAGCAGCCTCCCGGGACTGGGCTCTGGGGCCAACGTCCTGACTTTC.

This clone was picked up a small number of times. J is TRBJ2-1 and V is TRBV11-3, with D maybe TRBD1 (5 bases). This CDR3 region has 13 residues. V was trimmed by 2 bases and J by 10 bases, leaving 12 bases between them. Germline loops: CDR1 SGHNT, CDR2 YENEEA. CDR3 DNA sequence: TGTGCCAGCAGCTTAACTCAGGGTGGCGAGCAGTTCTTC. Translated, it gives CASSLTQGGEQFF. The entire variable domain, with the rest obtained from reference TRBV11-3 and TRBJ2-1, is as follows: EAGVVQSPRYKIIEKKQPVAFWCNPISGHNTLYWYLQNLGQGPELLIRYENEEAVDDSQLPKDRFSAERLKGVDSTLKIQPAELGDSAVYLCASSLTQGGEQFFGPGTRLTVL.

The chain combines TRBV6-5 with TRBJ1-6, with D possibly matching TRBD1 (5 bases). The CDR3 has 13 residues. Trimming removed 8 bases at V and 8 bases at J, with 13 bases between. CDR1 is MNHEY and CDR2 is SVGAGI in the germline V gene. In DNA, the CDR3 is TGTGCCAGCCGACTTACAGGAGATTCACCCCTCCACTTT. It translates to CASRLTGDSPLHF.

This clone has a handful of counts. V and J are TRBV19 and TRBJ1-1, with TRBD1 identical over 9 bases. The CDR3 sequence is 14 residues long. V lost 9 bases and J lost 2; bases outside the gene matches: 7. CDR1 is LNHDA, CDR2 SQIVND, per germline (reference sequence). The CDR3 DNA sequence: TGTGCCAGCCAACAGGGACAGGGAAACACTGAAGCTTTCTTT. Translated: CASQQGQGNTEAFF.

CDR3 coding DNA: TGTGCCAGTAGGGGGGACATGAACTATGGCTACACCTTC. Translation: CASRGDMNYGYTF. The chain carries TRBV19 and TRBJ1-2; a weak D match, TRBD1 (6 bases). Germline lookup yields CDR1 LNHDA and CDR2 SQIVND (reference sequence). The ends were cut back, 6 bases at V and 2 bases at J, with 10 bases in the middle. The CDR3 is 13 residues long.

V and J are TRBV7-2 and TRBJ2-7; D remains ambiguous. This CDR3 comprises 12 residues. CDR1 is SGHTA, CDR2 FQGNSA, per germline. Deletions cut 3 bases from V and 1 base from J, with 4 bases between. CDR3 sequence: CASSLVSYEQYF. The DNA of the CDR3 is TGTGCCAGCAGCTTGGTTTCCTACGAGCAGTACTTC.

CDR3: CASSLRPAGNSYEQYF. CDR3 sequence (DNA): TGTGCCAGCAGCCTCCGACCAGCGGGAAACTCCTACGAGCAGTACTTC. The chain uses TRBV4-2 and TRBJ2-7, with 7 bases that match TRBD2. The CDR3 covers 16 residues. J gave up 0 bases and V 4 bases, and 9 bases lay outside the gene matches. The germline CDR1 and CDR2 sequences are LGHNA and YNFKEQ.

This clone was found a few times. The chain is built from TRBV19 and TRBJ2-5; TRBD1 matches at 7 bases. V lost 4 bases to trimming and J lost 2 bases; unmatched junction nucleotides: 10. CDR1 LNHDA and CDR2 SQIVND come from the germline V gene (reference sequence). There are 16 residues in the CDR3. The CDR3 nucleotides read TGTGCCAGTAGTACCCCCGGCGACAGGGAACAAGAGACCCAGTACTTC. Protein sequence: CASSTPGDREQETQYF.

CDR3 in DNA: TGTGCCAGCAGTCTTGATCAAGAGACCCAGTACTTC. It specifies CASSLDQETQYF. The chain is built from TRBV6-5 and TRBJ2-5; D unclear. V was shortened by 5 bases and J by 2 bases, with 6 bases between the two germline ends. The V gene's germline CDR1 is MNHEY and CDR2 SVGAGI. CDR3 size: 12 residues.

V and J are TRBV30 and TRBJ1-5; no clear D gene. This CDR3 spans 15 amino acids. V lost 0 bases and J lost 4, with 13 bases in between. CDR1 is GTSNPN and CDR2 is SVGIG in the germline V gene (reference sequence). The CDR3 here is CAWSVGVQLNQPQHF. The CDR3 DNA reads TGTGCCTGGAGTGTGGGAGTACAGTTAAATCAGCCCCAGCATTTT. The entire variable domain, with the rest obtained from reference TRBV30 and TRBJ1-5, is as follows: SQTIHQWPATLVQPVGSPLSLECTVEGTSNPNLYWYRQAAGRGLQLLFYSVGIGQISSEVPQNLSASRPQDRQFILSSKKLLLSDSGFYLCAWSVGVQLNQPQHFGDGTRLSIL.

This clone came up a few times. V gene TRBV7-9 combines with J gene TRBJ1-1; perhaps TRBD1 as D (5 bases). CDR1 is SEHNR and CDR2 is FQNEAQ in the germline V gene (reference sequence). The V and J ends lost 0 bases and 5 bases respectively, with 13 bases between them. CDR3 size: 15 residues. The CDR3 region has the DNA TGTGCCAGCAGCTTAGCGCGTGGGACTAGAACTGAAGCTTTCTTT. Its protein product is CASSLARGTRTEAFF.

CDR3 in amino acids: CASNPGVTLGTGELFF. CDR3 DNA sequence: TGTGCCAGCAATCCAGGGGTCACCCTAGGCACCGGGGAGCTGTTTTTT. V and J are TRBV2 and TRBJ2-2; weak D call: TRBD1 (6 bases). Germline-derived CDR1 and CDR2 are SNHLY and FYNNEI. This CDR3 has 16 amino acids. Trimming left V 7 bases short and J 4 bases short, with 19 bases between. The full variable domain, its missing parts supplied by reference TRBV2 and TRBJ2-2, is EPEVTQTPSHQVTQMGQEVILRCVPISNHLYFYWYRQILGQKVEFLVSFYNNEISEKSEIFDDQFSVERPDGSNFTLKIRSTKLEDSAMYFCASNPGVTLGTGELFFGEGSRLTVL.

The gene calls are TRBV27 and TRBJ2-1, with D maybe TRBD2 (7 bases). Germline-derived CDR1 and CDR2 are MNHEY and SMNVEV (reference sequence). With 4 bases removed from V and 10 bases from J, the gap between germline ends came to 17 bases. This CDR3 has 14 residues. CDR3 DNA sequence: TGTGCCAGCAGTTCTCCGGGGGGCCCCCGCGAGCAGTTCTTC. This translates into CASSSPGGPREQFF.

This chain connects TRBV7-2 to TRBJ1-5; no clear D gene. V lost 4 bases to trimming and J lost 2 bases, with 6 bases between them. Looked up from germline, CDR1 is SGHTA and CDR2 is FQGNSA. The length of the CDR3 is 13 residues. The chain's CDR3 is CASSSRGNQPQHF. The CDR3 DNA reads TGTGCCAGCAGCTCCCGTGGCAATCAGCCCCAGCATTTT.

V usage is TRBV15 and J usage is TRBJ1-6, with a tentative D call TRBD1 (5 bases). V was shortened by 1 base and J by 4 bases, with 11 bases between the two germline ends. CDR3 length: 16 amino acids. The germline V gene has CDR1 LNHNV and CDR2 YYDKDF (reference sequence). The CDR3 is CATSRGQSTYNSPLHF. The CDR3 DNA follows: TGTGCCACCAGCAGAGGACAGTCCACTTATAATTCACCCCTCCACTTT.